This T cell receptor (beta chain) appears in the sequencing data of a study of neoadjuvant anti-PD-1 for oral cavity cancer. As for the study in general: Patients without progression got a fourth dose around day 43. Findings and limits, study-wide: TCR analyses covered only a few patients per response group. After neoadjuvant nivolumab, PBMC T cell clonality was significantly higher in non-responders than responders.

Assay used: immunoSEQ multiplex PCR; TCRdb lists only in-frame clones, some missing. Of over 10,000 clones in the sample, 67% are singletons; the top ten hold 3% to 3.5%. The time point denotes: after neoadjuvant nivolumab, at surgical resection. Patients had HPV-negative, locally advanced oral cavity squamous cell carcinoma. Trimming cost V 4 bases and J 11 bases, with 11 bases left between them. Germline CDR1 reads SGHKS; CDR2 reads YYEKEE (reference sequence). The CDR3 loop spans 11 amino acids. About this clone itself: The target antigen is unknown.

The gene calls are TRBV5-5 and TRBJ2-3; no clear D gene. This TCR was sampled from a person aged 35-80 years with oral cavity squamous cell carcinoma. Sequenced material: PBMCs, taken after nivolumab (anti-PD-1) treatment. In DNA form, the CDR3 reads TGTGCCAGCAGCCTAAACAGCAAGCAGTATTTT. Translated, it gives CASSLNSKQYF. The full variable domain, rest sourced from reference TRBV5-5 and TRBJ2-3, is DAGVTQSPTHLIKTRGQQVTLRCSPISGHKSVSWYQQVLGQGPQFIFQYYEKEERGRGNFPDRFSARQFPNYSSELNVNALLLGDSALYLCASSLNSKQYFGPGTRLTVL.